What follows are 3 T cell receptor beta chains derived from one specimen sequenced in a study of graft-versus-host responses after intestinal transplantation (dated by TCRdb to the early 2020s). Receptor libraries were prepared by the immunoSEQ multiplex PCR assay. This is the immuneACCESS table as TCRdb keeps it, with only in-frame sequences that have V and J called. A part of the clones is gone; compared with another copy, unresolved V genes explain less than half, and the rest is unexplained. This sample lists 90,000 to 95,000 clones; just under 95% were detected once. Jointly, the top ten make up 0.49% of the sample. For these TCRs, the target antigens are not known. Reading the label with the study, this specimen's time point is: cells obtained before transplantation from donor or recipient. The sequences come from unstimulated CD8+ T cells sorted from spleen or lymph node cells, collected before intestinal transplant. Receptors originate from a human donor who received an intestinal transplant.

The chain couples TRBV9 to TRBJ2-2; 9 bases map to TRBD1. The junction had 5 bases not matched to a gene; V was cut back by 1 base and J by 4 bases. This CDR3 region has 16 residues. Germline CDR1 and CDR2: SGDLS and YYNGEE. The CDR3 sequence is CASSVLGTGRTGELFF. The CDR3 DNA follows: TGTGCCAGCAGCGTATTAGGGACAGGGCGCACCGGGGAGCTGTTTTTT. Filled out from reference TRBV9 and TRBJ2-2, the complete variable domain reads DSGVTQTPKHLITATGQRVTLRCSPRSGDLSVYWYQQSLDQGLQFLIQYYNGEERAKGNILERFSAQQFPDLHSELNLSSLELGDSALYFCASSVLGTGRTGELFFGEGSRLTVL.

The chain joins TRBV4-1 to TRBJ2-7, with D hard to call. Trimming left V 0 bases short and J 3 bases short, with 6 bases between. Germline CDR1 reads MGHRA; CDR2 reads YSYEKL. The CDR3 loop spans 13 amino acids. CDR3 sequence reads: CASSQDPLYEQYF. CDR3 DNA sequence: TGCGCCAGCAGCCAAGACCCCCTCTACGAGCAGTACTTC.

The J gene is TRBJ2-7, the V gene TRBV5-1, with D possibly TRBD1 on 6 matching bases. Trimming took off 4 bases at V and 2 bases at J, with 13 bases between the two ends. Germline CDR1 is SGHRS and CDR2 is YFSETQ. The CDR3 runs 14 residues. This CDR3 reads CASSLWGTPYEQYF. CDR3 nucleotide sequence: TGCGCCAGCAGCCTATGGGGGACACCCTACGAGCAGTACTTC.